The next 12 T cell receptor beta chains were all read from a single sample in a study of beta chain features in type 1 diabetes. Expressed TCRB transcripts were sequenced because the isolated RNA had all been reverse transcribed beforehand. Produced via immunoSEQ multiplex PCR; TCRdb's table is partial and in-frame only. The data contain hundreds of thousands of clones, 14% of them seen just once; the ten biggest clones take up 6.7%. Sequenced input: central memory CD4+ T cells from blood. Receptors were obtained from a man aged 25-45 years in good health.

In DNA, the CDR3 is TGTGCCAGCGAATCACCGGGGGAGCAGTACTTC. Translation: CASESPGEQYF. The chain couples TRBV6-1 to TRBJ2-7, with a tentative D call TRBD2 (5 bases). This CDR3 is built from 11 residues. Germline values: CDR1 MNHNS, CDR2 SASEGT. With 8 bases removed from V and 7 bases from J, the gap between germline ends came to 12 bases.

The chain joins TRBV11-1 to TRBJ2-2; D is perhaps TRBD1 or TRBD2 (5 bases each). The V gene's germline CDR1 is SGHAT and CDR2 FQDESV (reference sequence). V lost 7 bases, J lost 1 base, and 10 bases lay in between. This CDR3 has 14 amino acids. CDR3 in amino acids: CASTGTRNTGELFF. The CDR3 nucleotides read TGTGCCAGCACCGGGACGCGGAACACCGGGGAGCTGTTTTTT.

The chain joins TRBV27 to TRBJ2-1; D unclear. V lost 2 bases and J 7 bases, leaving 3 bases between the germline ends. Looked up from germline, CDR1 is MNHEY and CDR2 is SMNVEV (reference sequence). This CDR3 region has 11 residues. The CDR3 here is CASSLLNEQFF. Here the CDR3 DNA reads TGTGCCAGCAGTTTACTGAATGAGCAGTTCTTC.

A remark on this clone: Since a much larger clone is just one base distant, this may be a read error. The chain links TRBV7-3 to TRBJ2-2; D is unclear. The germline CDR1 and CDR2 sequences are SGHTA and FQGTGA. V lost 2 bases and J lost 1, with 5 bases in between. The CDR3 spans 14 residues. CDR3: CASSLDRNTGELFF. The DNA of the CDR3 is TGTGCCAGCAGCTTAGATAGGAACACCGGGGAGCTGTTTTTT.

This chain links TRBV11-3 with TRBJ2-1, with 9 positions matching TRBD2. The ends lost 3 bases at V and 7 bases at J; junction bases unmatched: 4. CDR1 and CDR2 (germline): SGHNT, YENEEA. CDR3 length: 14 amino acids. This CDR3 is CASSFSGRANEQFF. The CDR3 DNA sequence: TGTGCCAGCAGCTTTAGCGGGAGAGCAAATGAGCAGTTCTTC.

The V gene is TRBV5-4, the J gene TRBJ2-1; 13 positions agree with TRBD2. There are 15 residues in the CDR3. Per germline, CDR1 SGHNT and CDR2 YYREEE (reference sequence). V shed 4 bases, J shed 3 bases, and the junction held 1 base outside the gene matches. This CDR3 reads CASSRTSGSYNEQFF. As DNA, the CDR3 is TGTGCCAGCAGCCGGACTAGCGGGAGCTACAATGAGCAGTTCTTC.

In DNA, the CDR3 is TGTGCCACAGCGGGGGGTATTAACAATGAGCAGTTCTTC. This codes for CATAGGINNEQFF. This chain joins TRBV6-5 and TRBJ2-1; 9 positions match TRBD2. This CDR3 spans 13 amino acids. Looked up from germline, CDR1 is MNHEY and CDR2 is SVGAGI. The V segment lost 10 bases and the J segment 5 bases; nucleotides outside the gene matches: 6.

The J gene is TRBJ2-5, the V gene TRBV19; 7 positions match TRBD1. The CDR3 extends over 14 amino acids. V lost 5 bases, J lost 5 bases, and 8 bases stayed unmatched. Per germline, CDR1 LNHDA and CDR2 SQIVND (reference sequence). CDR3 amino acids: CASSRPGGVETQYF. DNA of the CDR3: TGTGCCAGTAGTCGGCCAGGGGGTGTTGAGACCCAGTACTTC. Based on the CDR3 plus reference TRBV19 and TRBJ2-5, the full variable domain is DGGITQSPKYLFRKEGQNVTLSCEQNLNHDAMYWYRQDPGQGLRLIYYSQIVNDFQKGDIAEGYSVSREKKESFPLTVTSAQKNPTAFYLCASSRPGGVETQYFGPGTRLLVL.

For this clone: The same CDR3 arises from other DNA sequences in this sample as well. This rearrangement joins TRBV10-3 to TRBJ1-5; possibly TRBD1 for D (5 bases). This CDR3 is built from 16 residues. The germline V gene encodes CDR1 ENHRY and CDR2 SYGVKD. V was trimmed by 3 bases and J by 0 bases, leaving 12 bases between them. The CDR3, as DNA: TGTGCCATCAGTGAAGCCAGGGCGAGTAGCAATCAGCCCCAGCATTTT. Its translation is CAISEARASSNQPQHF.

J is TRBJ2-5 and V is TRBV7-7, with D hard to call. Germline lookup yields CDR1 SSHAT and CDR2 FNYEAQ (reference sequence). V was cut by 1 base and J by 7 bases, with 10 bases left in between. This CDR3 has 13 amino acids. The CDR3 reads CASSLGLTGTQYF. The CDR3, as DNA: TGTGCCAGCAGCTTAGGCCTGACCGGGACCCAGTACTTC.

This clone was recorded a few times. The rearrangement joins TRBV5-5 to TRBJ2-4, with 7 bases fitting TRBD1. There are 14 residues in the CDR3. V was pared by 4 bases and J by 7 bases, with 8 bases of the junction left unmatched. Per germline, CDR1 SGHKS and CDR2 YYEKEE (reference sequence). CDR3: CASSLRQGTNIQYF. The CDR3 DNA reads TGTGCCAGCAGCCTAAGACAGGGTACTAACATTCAGTACTTC.

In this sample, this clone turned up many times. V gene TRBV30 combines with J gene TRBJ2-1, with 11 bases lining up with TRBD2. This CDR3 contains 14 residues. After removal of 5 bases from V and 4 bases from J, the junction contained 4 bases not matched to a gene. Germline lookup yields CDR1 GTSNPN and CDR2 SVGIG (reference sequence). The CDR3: CAWELAGVYNEQFF. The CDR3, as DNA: TGTGCCTGGGAACTAGCGGGAGTTTACAATGAGCAGTTCTTC.